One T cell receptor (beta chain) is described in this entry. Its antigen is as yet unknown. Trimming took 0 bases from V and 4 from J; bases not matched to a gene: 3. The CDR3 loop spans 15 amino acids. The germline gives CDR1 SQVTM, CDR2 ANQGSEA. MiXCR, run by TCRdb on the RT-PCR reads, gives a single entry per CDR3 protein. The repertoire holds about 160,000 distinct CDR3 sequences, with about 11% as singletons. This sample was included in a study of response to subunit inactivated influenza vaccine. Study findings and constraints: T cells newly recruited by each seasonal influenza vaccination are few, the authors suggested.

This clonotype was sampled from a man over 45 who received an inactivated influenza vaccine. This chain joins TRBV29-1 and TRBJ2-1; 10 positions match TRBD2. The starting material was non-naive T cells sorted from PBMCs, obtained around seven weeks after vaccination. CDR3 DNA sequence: TGCAGCGTTGAAGAACTAGCGGGACTTTACAATGAGCAGTTCTTC. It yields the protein CSVEELAGLYNEQFF.